This entry lists 32 T cell receptor beta chains sequenced from one sample in a study of blood T cell repertoires in COVID-19. This table comes from immunoSEQ multiplex PCR, and its TCRdb copy is limited to in-frame clones, with some not included. The sample holds approximately 190,000 clones, roughly 81% seen once. Specimen: peripheral blood. The source of these receptors is a woman between 65 and 79 years old with active or convalescent COVID-19.

The chain employs TRBV6-1 and TRBJ2-1, with D possibly matching TRBD2 (5 bases). The CDR3 is 23 amino acids. Germline-derived CDR1 and CDR2 are MNHNS and SASEGT. V was cut by 0 bases and J by 1 base, with 31 bases left in between. The CDR3 reads CASSEALLGSALQKRRSYNEQFF. In DNA, the CDR3 is TGTGCCAGCAGTGAAGCGCTTCTTGGTAGCGCCCTACAAAAACGACGGTCCTACAATGAGCAGTTCTTC.

This chain uses TRBV19 with TRBJ1-1, with D perhaps TRBD1 (6 bases). The germline V and J ends were trimmed by 6 bases and 0 bases, with 11 bases remaining between them. The CDR3 is 14 amino acids. Germline V CDR1 and CDR2: LNHDA, SQIVND (reference sequence). The CDR3 is CASSPTGMNTEAFF. CDR3 nucleotides: TGTGCCAGTAGCCCGACAGGAATGAACACTGAAGCTTTCTTT.

V gene TRBV5-1 combines with J gene TRBJ2-2; 8 nucleotides agree with TRBD1. Germline V lookup: CDR1 SGHRS, CDR2 YFSETQ. CDR3 length: 15 residues. Trimming took 3 bases from V and 6 from J; bases not matched to a gene: 7. The CDR3 DNA follows: TGCGCCAGCAGCTCCGCCGGGACAGGCTCCGGGGAGCTGTTTTTT. Translation gives CASSSAGTGSGELFF. The complete variable domain, with remaining parts taken from reference TRBV5-1 and TRBJ2-2, reads KAGVTQTPRYLIKTRGQQVTLSCSPISGHRSVSWYQQTPGQGLQFLFEYFSETQRNKGNFPGRFSGRQFSNSRSEMNVSTLELGDSALYLCASSSAGTGSGELFFGEGSRLTVL.

The gene calls are TRBV11-2 and TRBJ2-2; 14 nucleotides line up with TRBD2. Germline V gene data show CDR1 as SGHAT and CDR2 as FQNNGV. The length of the CDR3 is 17 residues. Trimming at V came to 3 bases and at J to 3 bases, leaving 3 bases not matched to a gene. CDR3: CASSLTSGRADTGELFF. CDR3 coding DNA: TGTGCCAGCAGCTTGACTAGCGGGAGGGCCGACACCGGGGAGCTGTTTTTT.

This clone appeared once. CDR3 DNA: TGCAGCGCCGACAGAACTGAAGCTTTCTTT. Its protein is CSADRTEAFF. J is TRBJ1-1 and V is TRBV29-1, with D possibly matching TRBD1 (5 bases). This CDR3 region has 10 residues. CDR1 is SQVTM, CDR2 ANQGSEA, per germline. The ends were cut back, 7 bases at V and 5 bases at J, with 8 bases in the middle.

The V call is TRBV9, the J call TRBJ2-1, with a tentative D call TRBD2 (5 bases). The CDR3 loop spans 16 amino acids. Between the trimmed V and J ends, which lost 4 bases and 4 bases, there was a span of 18 bases. Germline V lookup: CDR1 SGDLS, CDR2 YYNGEE. The CDR3 reads CASSLTLGWEYNEQFF. DNA of the CDR3: TGTGCCAGCAGCTTAACTCTGGGCTGGGAGTACAATGAGCAGTTCTTC.

The chain carries TRBV3-1 (or the pseudogene TRBV3-2) and TRBJ2-1, with 8 bases that match TRBD1. The germline gives CDR1 LGHDT, CDR2 YNNKEL (reference sequence). The CDR3 length is 17 residues. The ends lost 0 bases at V and 3 bases at J; junction bases unmatched: 7. This CDR3 is CASSQDRDRRFYNEQFF. DNA for the CDR3: TGTGCCAGCAGCCAAGACAGGGACAGGAGGTTCTACAATGAGCAGTTCTTC.

The V gene is TRBV7-2, the J gene TRBJ2-7, with D tentatively TRBD2 (6 bases). CDR3 length: 13 residues. CDR1 and CDR2 from the germline V gene are SGHTA and FQGNSA. The V and J ends lost 5 bases and 3 bases respectively, with 11 bases between them. In nucleotides, the CDR3 is TGTGCCAGCAGCCCCGGGCGGGGCTACGAGCAGTACTTC. Its translation is CASSPGRGYEQYF.

This clone was seen at least ten times. The gene calls are TRBV3-1 (or the pseudogene TRBV3-2) and TRBJ1-1, with 10 bases identical to TRBD1. This CDR3 is built from 13 residues. Germline V gene lookup returns CDR1 LGHDT and CDR2 YNNKEL (reference sequence). With V trimmed by 6 bases and J by 5 bases, 3 bases remained unmatched. The DNA of the CDR3 is TGTGCCAGCAGAGACAGGGGGCTTACTGAAGCTTTCTTT. The encoded protein is CASRDRGLTEAFF.

A few counts support this clone. The chain combines TRBV5-5 with TRBJ1-3; 7 bases map to TRBD1. The V gene's germline CDR1 is SGHKS and CDR2 YYEKEE (reference sequence). The CDR3 extends over 15 amino acids. The V and J ends lost 0 bases and 3 bases, in that order; junction bases with no gene match: 3. The CDR3 sequence is CASSLEGAIGNTIYF. The DNA for the CDR3 is TGTGCCAGCAGCTTGGAGGGGGCGATTGGAAACACCATATATTTT.

This rearrangement joins TRBV6-5 to TRBJ2-1, with D perhaps matching TRBD2 (5 bases). CDR1 and CDR2 from the germline V gene are MNHEY and SVGAGI. The CDR3 has 14 amino acids. With 8 bases removed from V and 8 bases from J, the gap between germline ends came to 19 bases. DNA for the CDR3: TGTGCCAGCGGAAGGGATGGGAGAAGGGATGAGCAGTTCTTC. Translating gives CASGRDGRRDEQFF.

The chain joins TRBV6-2 or TRBV6-3 to TRBJ2-3; 8 bases align to TRBD2. CDR3 length equals 13 residues. J lost 3 bases, V lost 7 bases, and 3 bases had no gene match. Germline V gene data show CDR1 as MNHEY and CDR2 as SVGEGT. Here the CDR3 DNA reads TGTGCCAGCACCCCGGGAGGGACAGATACGCAGTATTTT. It is translated as CASTPGGTDTQYF.

This rearrangement joins TRBV5-6 to TRBJ1-2; no clear D gene. The CDR3 extends over 14 amino acids. Germline V gene data show CDR1 as SGHDT and CDR2 as YYEEEE. Trimming took off 1 base at V and 3 bases at J, with 10 bases between the two ends. CDR3 protein: CASSLRQVYYGYTF. The CDR3 DNA reads TGTGCCAGCAGCTTGCGTCAGGTCTACTATGGCTACACCTTC. The whole variable domain, remainder taken from reference TRBV5-6 and TRBJ1-2, is DAGVTQSPTHLIKTRGQQVTLRCSPKSGHDTVSWYQQALGQGPQFIFQYYEEEERQRGNFPDRFSGHQFPNYSSELNVNALLLGDSALYLCASSLRQVYYGYTFGSGTRLTVV.

The genes are TRBV29-1 and TRBJ2-7, with 9 nucleotides matching TRBD1. V gave up 3 bases and J gave up 6 bases; unmatched junction bases: 6. This CDR3 is built from 13 residues. The V gene's germline CDR1 is SQVTM and CDR2 ANQGSEA. CDR3 DNA: TGCAGCGTTGAGGTGGGACAGGGTTCCGAGCAGTACTTC. Residues: CSVEVGQGSEQYF.

The V call is TRBV5-1, the J call TRBJ1-1; D remains ambiguous. The CDR3 is made up of 13 amino acids. The germline V and J ends were trimmed by 3 bases and 2 bases, with 8 bases remaining between them. Germline V gene data show CDR1 as SGHRS and CDR2 as YFSETQ. CDR3: CASSSSINTEAFF. The CDR3, as DNA: TGCGCCAGCAGCTCTAGTATAAACACTGAAGCTTTCTTT.

J is TRBJ2-1 and V is TRBV9, with TRBD2 identical over 12 bases. The junction had 10 bases not matched to a gene; V was cut back by 4 bases and J by 8 bases. The germline gives CDR1 SGDLS, CDR2 YYNGEE. This CDR3 is 16 amino acids long. The CDR3 loop reads CASSYRTSGIGDEQFF. The CDR3 DNA reads TGTGCCAGCAGCTACCGGACTAGCGGGATAGGCGATGAGCAGTTCTTC.

This chain joins TRBV4-1 and TRBJ2-1; D possibly corresponds to TRBD2 (6 bases). V was shortened by 4 bases and J by 7 bases, with 20 bases between the two germline ends. CDR1 MGHRA and CDR2 YSYEKL come from the germline V gene. The CDR3 loop spans 16 amino acids. This CDR3 is CASSPPEAGRSNEQFF. The CDR3 bases are TGCGCCAGCAGCCCCCCCGAGGCGGGAAGGAGTAATGAGCAGTTCTTC.

This clone came up a few times. The rearrangement links TRBV10-1 to TRBJ2-7; tentative D call: TRBD1 (6 bases). CDR3 size: 14 residues. With 0 bases removed from V and 2 bases from J, the gap between germline ends came to 8 bases. Germline V gene data show CDR1 as WNHNN and CDR2 as SYGVQD (reference sequence). The CDR3: CASSESNRAYEQYF. The CDR3, as DNA: TGCGCCAGCAGTGAGTCCAACAGGGCCTACGAGCAGTACTTC.

The chain employs TRBV5-1 and TRBJ1-2; TRBD1 is a possible D gene (5 bases). V gave up 3 bases and J gave up 0 bases, with 6 bases separating them. The CDR3 runs 13 residues. CDR1 SGHRS and CDR2 YFSETQ come from the germline V gene. The CDR3 DNA reads TGCGCCAGCAGCTCACAGGCTAACTATGGCTACACCTTC. As protein: CASSSQANYGYTF.

The rearrangement joins TRBV5-1 to TRBJ2-2, with D hard to call. Per germline, CDR1 SGHRS and CDR2 YFSETQ. Trimming removed 0 bases at V and 0 bases at J, with 6 bases between. The CDR3 extends over 15 amino acids. The CDR3 coding sequence is TGCGCCAGCAGCTTGGATTCCGCGAACACCGGGGAGCTGTTTTTT. Protein: CASSLDSANTGELFF.

This clone was recorded once. This chain links TRBV2 with TRBJ2-2, with a tentative D call TRBD1 (5 bases). CDR3 length: 13 residues. V gave up 6 bases and J gave up 5 bases, with 10 bases separating them. The V gene's germline CDR1 is SNHLY and CDR2 FYNNEI. CDR3: CASRGGATGELFF. The CDR3, as DNA: TGTGCCAGCAGGGGTGGGGCTACCGGGGAGCTGTTTTTT.

The chain combines TRBV11-3 with TRBJ2-1; D perhaps matches TRBD2 (7 bases). There are 17 residues in the CDR3. V lost 3 bases to trimming and J lost 6 bases, with 21 bases between them. Germline CDR1 and CDR2: SGHNT and YENEEA. Here the CDR3 reads CASSFGLGGRGGNEQFF. In nucleotides, the CDR3 is TGTGCCAGCAGCTTTGGTCTAGGCGGGAGAGGGGGCAATGAGCAGTTCTTC.

This chain connects TRBV9 to TRBJ2-1; 11 bases are shared with TRBD2. CDR1 and CDR2 (germline): SGDLS, YYNGEE. V dropped 0 bases and J dropped 7; count of bases not matched to a gene: 6. CDR3 length: 16 amino acids. In DNA, the CDR3 is TGTGCCAGCAGCGTAGTAGCTAGCGGGAGGAAAAATGAGCAGTTCTTC. It codes for CASSVVASGRKNEQFF.

The chain uses TRBV19 and TRBJ2-1, with D uncertain. This CDR3 region has 16 residues. CDR1 and CDR2 from the germline V gene are LNHDA and SQIVND (reference sequence). V lost 1 base to trimming and J lost 3 bases, with 13 bases between them. The CDR3 loop reads CASSIARFSDYNEQFF. The CDR3 DNA reads as TGTGCCAGTAGTATAGCTAGGTTTTCAGACTACAATGAGCAGTTCTTC.

This chain uses TRBV11-2 with TRBJ2-2; TRBD1 might be the D (6 bases). CDR1 and CDR2 (germline): SGHAT, FQNNGV. CDR3 length equals 14 residues. V shed 2 bases and J shed 3 bases, with 7 bases lying between them. The DNA for the CDR3 is TGTGCCAGCAGCTTAAGGGGGTACACCGGGGAGCTGTTTTTT. Translating it yields CASSLRGYTGELFF.

The chain recombines TRBV4-1 with TRBJ2-7, with D perhaps matching TRBD1 (6 bases). V lost 5 bases to trimming and J lost 0 bases, with 20 bases between them. The CDR3 runs 17 residues. Germline-derived CDR1 and CDR2 are MGHRA and YSYEKL. CDR3 residues: CASSSRPTGTSSYEQYF. The CDR3 DNA sequence: TGCGCCAGCAGCTCCAGACCTACCGGGACAAGCTCCTACGAGCAGTACTTC.

This chain joins TRBV3-1 (or the pseudogene TRBV3-2) and TRBJ2-2; 11 nucleotides align to TRBD2. The length of the CDR3 is 15 residues. With 7 bases clipped from V and 4 bases from J, the junction kept 5 bases outside the gene matches. CDR1 LGHDT and CDR2 YNNKEL come from the germline V gene (reference sequence). The CDR3 sequence: CASTLGLAVTGELFF. CDR3 in DNA: TGTGCCAGCACCTTGGGACTAGCGGTCACCGGGGAGCTGTTTTTT.

The chain is built from TRBV6-5 and TRBJ2-3; 8 bases fit TRBD1. The length of the CDR3 is 14 residues. In germline, CDR1 is MNHEY, CDR2 SVGAGI. Germline trimming cut 5 bases from V and 3 bases from J; bases unmatched to any gene: 4. The CDR3 DNA is TGTGCCAGCAGTCCCTGGACAGGGACAGATACGCAGTATTTT. Translating it yields CASSPWTGTDTQYF.

The chain has TRBV4-2 and TRBJ1-4; weak D call: TRBD1 (5 bases). Germline V gene data show CDR1 as LGHNA and CDR2 as YNFKEQ. Trimming cost V 4 bases and J 7 bases, with 19 bases left between them. CDR3 length equals 16 residues. CDR3 residues: CASSLTLEVGGEKLFF. DNA of the CDR3: TGTGCCAGCAGCCTAACCTTGGAGGTGGGGGGTGAAAAACTGTTTTTT.

The genes are TRBV28 and TRBJ2-3; possible D gene TRBD2, 5 bases. V was pared by 6 bases and J by 1 base, with 17 bases between. This CDR3 spans 16 amino acids. CDR1 MDHEN and CDR2 SYDVKM come from the germline V gene. CDR3 region: CASSPPGLGGTDTQYF. CDR3 coding DNA: TGTGCCAGCAGCCCTCCGGGGTTAGGCGGCACAGATACGCAGTATTTT.

The CDR3 protein is CASSHTSAGGSSYEQYF. CDR3 in DNA: TGCGCCAGCAGCCATACATCAGCGGGAGGGAGCTCCTACGAGCAGTACTTC. The chain has TRBV4-1 and TRBJ2-7, with 10 bases fitting TRBD2. Germline V gives CDR1 MGHRA, CDR2 YSYEKL. V lost 3 bases and J lost 0; bases outside the gene matches: 8. The CDR3 is 17 amino acids.

This clone was seen only once. This rearrangement joins TRBV6-5 to TRBJ2-1; 10 nucleotides line up with TRBD2. The J segment lost 7 bases and the V segment lost 5 bases, leaving 8 bases of the junction unmatched. The V gene's germline CDR1 is MNHEY and CDR2 SVGAGI. The CDR3 runs 15 residues. CDR3 region: CASSLSSGSLNEQFF. Here the CDR3 DNA reads TGTGCCAGCAGTCTATCTAGCGGGAGTCTAAATGAGCAGTTCTTC.